The 12 T cell receptor beta chains below all came from one sample that was sequenced in a study of T-cell memory formation after mild COVID-19. TCRdb re-derived calls from the 5' RACE reads in MiXCR, one entry per CDR3 protein. The sample records 120,000 to 150,000 distinct CDR3 sequences, roughly 6.3% being singletons. Input material: PBMCs or a T cell subset sorted from them (not recorded which). Receptor source: an adult woman who had mild COVID-19 (a few samples of this study predate the infection). Cell type and time point are not known.

V and J are TRBV24-1 and TRBJ2-1; 8 nucleotides agree with TRBD2. This CDR3 comprises 18 residues. Germline V lookup: CDR1 KGHDR, CDR2 SFDVKD. V shed 3 bases and J 0 bases; nucleotides not matched to a gene: 9. CDR3 loop: CATSDLPTSGSSYNEQFF. The CDR3 nucleotides read TGTGCCACCAGTGATCTCCCCACTAGCGGTAGCTCCTACAATGAGCAGTTCTTC.

This clonotype has more than one count but fewer than ten. This chain joins TRBV7-6 and TRBJ2-5, with a possible D match to TRBD2 (6 bases). The CDR3 sequence is 12 residues long. CDR1 and CDR2 (germline): SGHVS, FNYEAQ. V was trimmed by 8 bases and J by 4 bases, leaving 11 bases between them. CDR3 in DNA: TGTGCCAGCGGGAGGAGGCCAGAGACCCAGTACTTC. Its translation is CASGRRPETQYF.

V and J are TRBV27 and TRBJ1-4; TRBD1 might be the D (5 bases). The V gene's germline CDR1 is MNHEY and CDR2 SMNVEV (reference sequence). The CDR3 is made up of 19 amino acids. V was trimmed by 5 bases and J by 4 bases, leaving 26 bases between them. The CDR3 region has the DNA TGTGCCAGCAGTACACAGGCTCCTCTCTCTCTCTTATTTAATGAAAAACTGTTTTTT. Amino acid sequence: CASSTQAPLSLLFNEKLFF.

This clonotype has only a few counts. The chain is built from TRBV12-3 or TRBV12-4 and TRBJ1-5; no firm D call. CDR3 length: 13 amino acids. Trimming cost V 3 bases and J 4 bases, with 7 bases left between them. Here the CDR3 DNA reads TGTGCCAGCAGTTTCAGTACTAATCAGCCCCAGCATTTT. This encodes CASSFSTNQPQHF.

The genes are TRBV7-9 and TRBJ2-1, with D possibly called TRBD1 or TRBD2 (5 bases each). Germline V gives CDR1 SEHNR, CDR2 FQNEAQ (reference sequence). This CDR3 comprises 13 residues. Trimming removed 4 bases at V and 6 bases at J, with 10 bases between. For the CDR3, the DNA is TGTGCCAGCAGCTGGGGGACCAGCAATGAGCAGTTCTTC. It codes for CASSWGTSNEQFF.

This clonotype was observed a handful of times. This sequence joins TRBV4-1 and TRBJ1-4; a possible D gene is TRBD1 (5 bases). Trimming took off 0 bases at V and 7 bases at J, with 15 bases between the two ends. This CDR3 spans 16 amino acids. CDR1 is MGHRA and CDR2 is YSYEKL in the germline V gene. Here the CDR3 reads CASSQDLAGFGEKLFF. DNA of the CDR3: TGCGCCAGCAGCCAAGATTTGGCAGGGTTCGGTGAAAAACTGTTTTTT.

Ten or more counts support this clonotype. V is TRBV9 and J is TRBJ2-7; D ambiguous. CDR3 length: 14 residues. Trimming took 0 bases from V and 2 from J, leaving 9 bases between them. CDR1 and CDR2 from the germline V gene are SGDLS and YYNGEE. CDR3 nucleotides: TGTGCCAGCAGCGTAGCTGGCACAACCTACGAGCAGTACTTC. Protein product: CASSVAGTTYEQYF. Together with reference TRBV9 and TRBJ2-7, the CDR3 gives the full variable domain: DSGVTQTPKHLITATGQRVTLRCSPRSGDLSVYWYQQSLDQGLQFLIQYYNGEERAKGNILERFSAQQFPDLHSELNLSSLELGDSALYFCASSVAGTTYEQYFGPGTRLTVT.

The chain recombines TRBV30 with TRBJ2-3; D gene ambiguous. This CDR3 spans 12 amino acids. Germline-derived CDR1 and CDR2 are GTSNPN and SVGIG (reference sequence). The germline V and J ends were trimmed by 2 bases and 1 base, with 4 bases remaining between them. The DNA for the CDR3 is TGTGCCTGGAGTCCAGGCACAGATACGCAGTATTTT. It encodes CAWSPGTDTQYF.

This clonotype occurred many times. CDR3 sequence: CASRGTGGPDPYGYTF. The DNA of the CDR3 is TGTGCCAGCAGGGGGACAGGGGGCCCCGACCCCTATGGCTACACCTTC. V and J are TRBV6-1 and TRBJ1-2, with TRBD1 matching over 12 bases. Germline CDR1 reads MNHNS; CDR2 reads SASEGT. The V segment lost 6 bases and the J segment 4 bases; nucleotides outside the gene matches: 9. The CDR3 is made up of 16 amino acids.

This clonotype has a count of ten or more. This chain uses TRBV6-5 with TRBJ1-5, with D maybe TRBD1 (5 bases). Trimming took 7 bases from V and 3 from J, leaving 10 bases between them. CDR3 size: 13 residues. Germline CDR1 MNHEY, CDR2 SVGAGI. For the CDR3, the DNA is TGTGCCAGCATGGGGGGGTCCAATCAGCCCCAGCATTTT. Protein: CASMGGSNQPQHF.

This clonotype was counted ten times or more. V is TRBV5-5 and J is TRBJ1-2, with a tentative D call TRBD1 (5 bases). The V end lost 0 bases, the J end lost 4 bases, and 7 bases lay between the germline ends. Germline V gene sequence: CDR1 SGHKS, CDR2 YYEKEE (reference sequence). This CDR3 is 13 amino acids long. The CDR3 DNA sequence: TGTGCCAGCAGCTTGGACAGGCTCTATGGCTACACCTTC. Encoded protein: CASSLDRLYGYTF.

This clonotype came up a few times. CDR3 amino acids: CASSQTPNYGYTF. The DNA for the CDR3 is TGTGCCAGCAGCCAGACACCTAACTATGGCTACACCTTC. The J gene is TRBJ1-2, the V gene TRBV3-1; no clear D gene. This CDR3 comprises 13 residues. Per germline, CDR1 LGHDT and CDR2 YNNKEL (reference sequence). Trimming left V 3 bases short and J 0 bases short, with 5 bases between.